Following are 17 T cell receptor beta chains from one sample sequenced in a study of shared clonotypes between healthy human individuals. Sequenced by immunoSEQ multiplex PCR; TCRdb stores in-frame clones only, minus some. The table includes 1.4 million to 1.5 million clones, about 96% detected once. The sample was naive CD4+ T cells sorted from blood. Stated subset: CD45RA+ positively selected. The source is a man aged 30 to 39 in good health.

V and J are TRBV9 and TRBJ2-5; no clear D gene. This CDR3 is 16 amino acids long. Germline V CDR1 and CDR2: SGDLS, YYNGEE. V dropped 0 bases and J dropped 3 bases, with 15 bases sitting between them. The CDR3 DNA follows: TGTGCCAGCAGCGTAGCGGGCGGCTTGGGTAAAGAGACCCAGTACTTC. Amino acid sequence: CASSVAGGLGKETQYF.

In the case of this clone: The identical CDR3 is also encoded by other nucleotide sequences in the sample. The rearrangement links TRBV18 to TRBJ1-5, with 8 bases matching TRBD1. Germline V CDR1 and CDR2: KGHSH, LQKENI. The junction had 4 bases not matched to a gene; V was cut back by 5 bases and J by 4 bases. This CDR3 comprises 14 residues. Written as DNA, the CDR3 is TGTGCCAGCTCATCAGGACAGGGAAATCAGCCCCAGCATTTT. It is translated as CASSSGQGNQPQHF.

V is TRBV5-1 and J is TRBJ2-7, with TRBD2 as a possible D gene (6 bases). From germline, CDR1 is SGHRS and CDR2 YFSETQ. This CDR3 is built from 16 residues. The V end was cut by 2 bases, the J end by 0 bases, with 15 bases between. The CDR3 nucleotides are TGCGCCAGCAGCTTCGGGGACTTCCGGAGCTCCTACGAGCAGTACTTC. It translates to CASSFGDFRSSYEQYF. Combining the CDR3 with reference TRBV5-1 and TRBJ2-7 gives the whole variable domain KAGVTQTPRYLIKTRGQQVTLSCSPISGHRSVSWYQQTPGQGLQFLFEYFSETQRNKGNFPGRFSGRQFSNSRSEMNVSTLELGDSALYLCASSFGDFRSSYEQYFGPGTRLTVT.

The chain recombines TRBV28 with TRBJ1-5; 10 bases are a match to TRBD1. The CDR3 consists of 18 residues. Per the germline V gene, CDR1 is MDHEN and CDR2 is SYDVKM. J was trimmed by 2 bases and V by 6 bases; bases with no gene match: 13. The DNA of the CDR3 is TGTGCCAGCAGCCTAACCCGGGACAGGGGTTTTGGCAATCAGCCCCAGCATTTT. The encoded protein is CASSLTRDRGFGNQPQHF.

To note about this clone: This specimen includes other DNA sequences encoding the same CDR3. J is TRBJ2-2 and V is TRBV9; D is ambiguous. The CDR3 has 14 residues. V shed 0 bases and J shed 2 bases, with 5 bases lying between them. The germline V gene has CDR1 SGDLS and CDR2 YYNGEE. CDR3 sequence: CASSVDGNTGELFF. The CDR3 DNA is TGTGCCAGCAGCGTAGACGGAAACACCGGGGAGCTGTTTTTT.

The chain combines TRBV7-2 with TRBJ2-7; the match to TRBD1 covers 9 bases. Germline CDR1 SGHTA, CDR2 FQGNSA. The ends lost 1 base at V and 7 bases at J; junction bases unmatched: 8. The CDR3 sequence is 15 residues long. CDR3 coding DNA: TGTGCCAGCAGCTTAGGGGGACAGGGCCTCTCAGAGCAGTACTTC. Protein: CASSLGGQGLSEQYF.

This clone was picked up one time. J is TRBJ1-5 and V is TRBV19; 7 bases line up with TRBD1. The CDR3 spans 14 residues. V lost 7 bases, J lost 7 bases, and 10 bases stayed unmatched. Germline V gene lookup returns CDR1 LNHDA and CDR2 SQIVND (reference sequence). The CDR3 reads CASTVTGEGQPQHF. For the CDR3, the DNA is TGTGCCAGTACTGTTACAGGGGAAGGGCAGCCCCAGCATTTT.

The chain employs TRBV7-8 and TRBJ2-1; tentative D call: TRBD2 (7 bases). V was trimmed by 6 bases and J by 0 bases, leaving 30 bases between them. CDR1 SGHVS and CDR2 FQNEAQ come from the germline V gene. CDR3 length: 21 residues. The CDR3: CASRRNGVGGPGVGSYNEQFF. The DNA of the CDR3 is TGTGCCAGCAGAAGGAATGGGGTCGGGGGGCCGGGAGTGGGCTCCTACAATGAGCAGTTCTTC.

As for this clone: Other DNA sequences in this specimen translate into the identical CDR3. The rearrangement uses TRBV7-9 and TRBJ1-1; no reliable D call. CDR3 length: 13 amino acids. From germline, CDR1 is SEHNR and CDR2 FQNEAQ (reference sequence). Trimming removed 1 base at V and 0 bases at J, with 3 bases between. In nucleotides, the CDR3 is TGTGCCAGCAGCTTAGTCGTGAACACTGAAGCTTTCTTT. It specifies CASSLVVNTEAFF.

The genes are TRBV30 and TRBJ2-1, with a tentative D call TRBD1 (6 bases). The CDR3 runs 13 residues. Trimming cost V 1 base and J 7 bases, with 11 bases left between them. CDR1 and CDR2 from the germline V gene are GTSNPN and SVGIG (reference sequence). CDR3 sequence reads: CAWSGQRGNEQFF. As DNA, the CDR3 is TGTGCCTGGAGTGGTCAGAGGGGGAATGAGCAGTTCTTC.

This clone was found once. V gene TRBV11-2 combines with J gene TRBJ2-1; D unclear. From germline, CDR1 is SGHAT and CDR2 FQNNGV. The CDR3 consists of 13 residues. V lost 0 bases and J lost 11, with 11 bases in between. The CDR3 sequence: CASSLDLAVKQFF. CDR3 nucleotide sequence: TGTGCCAGCAGCTTAGATCTGGCAGTGAAGCAGTTCTTC.

This clone was counted a single time. Within the sample, other DNA sequences also encode this same CDR3. The chain employs TRBV28 and TRBJ1-4; perhaps TRBD1 as D (5 bases). The V end lost 2 bases, the J end lost 5 bases, and 6 bases lay between the germline ends. CDR3 length equals 13 residues. Per the germline V gene, CDR1 is MDHEN and CDR2 is SYDVKM. The CDR3 spells CASSLGGNEKLFF. The CDR3 coding sequence is TGTGCCAGCAGTTTAGGGGGGAATGAAAAACTGTTTTTT.

This sequence joins TRBV30 and TRBJ2-7, with 14 nucleotides matching TRBD2. Germline V CDR1 and CDR2: GTSNPN, SVGIG (reference sequence). The J segment lost 3 bases and the V segment lost 0 bases, leaving 28 bases of the junction unmatched. The CDR3 length is 24 residues. CDR3: CAWSVPGYGTRTSGRTYLLYEQYF. The CDR3 DNA sequence: TGTGCCTGGAGTGTACCAGGTTACGGGACCCGGACTAGCGGGAGGACCTATCTCCTCTACGAGCAGTACTTC.

This sequence joins TRBV7-2 and TRBJ2-7; no firm D call. V gave up 1 base and J gave up 4 bases, with 8 bases separating them. This CDR3 spans 13 amino acids. Germline V gene sequence: CDR1 SGHTA, CDR2 FQGNSA. The CDR3 DNA sequence: TGTGCCAGCAGCTTAGGCGGATTATACGAGCAGTACTTC. This gives the protein CASSLGGLYEQYF. Supplemented by reference TRBV7-2 and TRBJ2-7, the full variable domain reads GAGVSQSPSNKVTEKGKDVELRCDPISGHTALYWYRQSLGQGLEFLIYFQGNSAPDKSGLPSDRFSAERTGGSVSTLTIQRTQQEDSAVYLCASSLGGLYEQYFGPGTRLTVT.

V gene TRBV30 combines with J gene TRBJ2-7; the D gene is possibly TRBD1 (5 bases). Per germline, CDR1 GTSNPN and CDR2 SVGIG (reference sequence). This CDR3 region has 13 residues. Trimming took off 3 bases at V and 4 bases at J, with 13 bases between the two ends. The CDR3 DNA is TGTGCCTGGAGACGGGCAGGGTTATACGAGCAGTACTTC. This encodes CAWRRAGLYEQYF.

This chain uses TRBV14 with TRBJ2-2; 8 bases are shared with TRBD2. This CDR3 spans 18 amino acids. Germline-derived CDR1 and CDR2 are SGHDN and FVKESK. V shed 0 bases and J 4 bases; nucleotides not matched to a gene: 10. The CDR3 DNA sequence: TGTGCCAGCAGCCAAGAAGCGGTTTTAGCGGGAATCACCGGGGAGCTGTTTTTT. Translating it yields CASSQEAVLAGITGELFF.

This chain's CDR3 is CASTRDTGELFF. In nucleotides, the CDR3 is TGTGCCAGCACTCGGGACACCGGGGAGCTGTTTTTT. V is TRBV9 and J is TRBJ2-2; D unclear. Germline V gene lookup returns CDR1 SGDLS and CDR2 YYNGEE. Trimming removed 6 bases from V and 3 bases from J, with 6 bases in between. The length of the CDR3 is 12 residues.